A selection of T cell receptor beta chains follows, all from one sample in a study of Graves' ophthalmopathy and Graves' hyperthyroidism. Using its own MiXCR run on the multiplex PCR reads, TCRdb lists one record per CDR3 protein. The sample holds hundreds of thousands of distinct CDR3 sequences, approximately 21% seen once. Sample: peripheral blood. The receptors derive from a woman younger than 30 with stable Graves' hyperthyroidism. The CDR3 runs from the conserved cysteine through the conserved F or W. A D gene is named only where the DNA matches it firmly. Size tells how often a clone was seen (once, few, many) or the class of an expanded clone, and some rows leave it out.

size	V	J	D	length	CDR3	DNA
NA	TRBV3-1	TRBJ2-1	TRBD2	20	CASSPPPSLTSGSHYNEQFF	TGTGCCAGCAGCCCCCCGCCCTCCTTGACTAGCGGGAGTCATTACAATGAGCAGTTCTTC
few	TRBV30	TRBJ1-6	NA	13	CAWSRQVNSPLHF	TGTGCCTGGAGCCGTCAGGTCAATTCACCCCTCCACTTT
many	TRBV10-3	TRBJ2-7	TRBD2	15	CAISGGLAGKGEQYF	TGTGCCATCAGTGGCGGACTAGCGGGAAAGGGCGAGCAGTACTTC
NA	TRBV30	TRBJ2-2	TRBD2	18	CAWMARQNTSGNTGELFF	TGTGCCTGGATGGCCCGACAAAATACTAGCGGGAACACCGGGGAGCTGTTTTTT
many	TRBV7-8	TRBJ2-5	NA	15	CASSSWGEPDWTQYF	TGTGCCAGCAGCTCATGGGGGGAACCCGATTGGACCCAGTACTTC
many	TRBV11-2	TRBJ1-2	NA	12	CASSLDDYGYAF	TGTGCCAGCAGCTTAGACGACTATGGCTACGCCTTC
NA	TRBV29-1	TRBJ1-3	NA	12	CSVEVPGNTIYF	TGCAGCGTTGAAGTCCCCGGAAACACCATATATTTT
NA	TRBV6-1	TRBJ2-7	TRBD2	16	CASRKGPGSGSPEQYF	TGTGCCAGCAGGAAAGGGCCTGGGAGCGGGAGTCCCGAGCAGTACTTC
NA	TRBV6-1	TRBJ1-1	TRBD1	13	CASTQGARTEAFF	TGTGCCAGCACACAGGGGGCGCGAACTGAAGCTTTCTTT
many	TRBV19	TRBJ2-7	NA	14	CASSSRGQPYEQYF	TGTGCCAGTAGTTCTAGGGGTCAGCCCTACGAGCAGTACTTC
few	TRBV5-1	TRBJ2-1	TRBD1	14	CASRPRDRDNEQFF	TGCGCCAGCAGACCCCGGGACAGGGATAATGAGCAGTTCTTC
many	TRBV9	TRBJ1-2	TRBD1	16	CASSFRTGGFDYGYTF	TGTGCCAGCAGCTTCCGGACAGGGGGGTTTGACTATGGCTACACCTTC
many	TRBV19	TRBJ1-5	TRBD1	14	CASTRDRGGQPQHF	TGTGCCAGTACTCGGGACAGGGGTGGGCAGCCCCAGCATTTT
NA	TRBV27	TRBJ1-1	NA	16	CASSTPFSGRNTEAFF	TGTGCCAGTAGTACTCCCTTTAGTGGTCGGAACACTGAAGCTTTCTTT
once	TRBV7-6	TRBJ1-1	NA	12	CASSPLRPDSSF	TGTGCCAGCAGCCCCCTTCGCCCCGACAGCTCCTTT
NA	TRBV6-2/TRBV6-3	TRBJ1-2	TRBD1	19	CASSYVPGQGEYAAYGYTF	TGTGCCAGCAGTTACGTGCCGGGACAGGGGGAATATGCGGCCTATGGCTACACCTTC
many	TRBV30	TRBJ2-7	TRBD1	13	CAWRDRGPREQYF	TGTGCCTGGAGGGACAGGGGTCCGAGGGAGCAGTACTTC
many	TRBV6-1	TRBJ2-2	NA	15	CASSGYPGGTGELFF	TGTGCCAGCAGTGGTTATCCAGGAGGGACCGGGGAGCTGTTTTTT
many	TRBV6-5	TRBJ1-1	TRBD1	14	CASKGGGMNTEAFF	TGTGCCAGCAAAGGAGGGGGCATGAACACTGAAGCTTTCTTT
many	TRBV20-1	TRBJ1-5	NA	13	CSALNRGNQPQHF	TGCAGTGCCCTTAACAGGGGCAATCAGCCCCAGCATTTT
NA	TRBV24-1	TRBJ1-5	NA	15	CATSDPGEDEQPQHF	TGTGCCACCAGTGACCCGGGTGAGGATGAACAGCCCCAGCATTTT
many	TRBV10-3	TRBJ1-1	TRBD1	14	CAISADRGNTEAFF	TGTGCCATCAGCGCCGACAGGGGGAACACTGAAGCTTTCTTT
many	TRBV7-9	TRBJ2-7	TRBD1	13	CASSFSQGDEQYF	TGTGCCAGCAGCTTTAGTCAGGGGGACGAGCAGTACTTC
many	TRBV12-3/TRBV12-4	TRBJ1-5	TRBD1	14	CASSLQGVGQPQHF	TGTGCCAGCAGTCTACAGGGGGTGGGTCAGCCCCAGCATTTT
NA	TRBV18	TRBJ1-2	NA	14	CASSPLVPNYGYTF	TGTGCCAGCTCACCACTGGTACCCAACTATGGCTACACCTTC
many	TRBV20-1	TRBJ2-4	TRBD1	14	CSAILQGGRGIQYF	TGCAGTGCTATTCTACAGGGGGGTCGTGGCATTCAGTACTTC
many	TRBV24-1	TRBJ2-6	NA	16	CATSDSRDTLANVLTF	TGTGCCACCAGTGATTCACGGGACACCCTGGCCAACGTCCTGACTTTC